Sequencing of this T cell receptor (beta chain) was carried out in a study of T cell repertoires in cytomegalovirus infection. Germline-derived CDR1 and CDR2 are SGHTA and FQGTGA. Deletions cut 2 bases from V and 1 base from J, with 21 bases between. This CDR3 is built from 19 residues. Turning to this clonotype: Its antigen is not identified.

TCRdb reprocessed the reads via MiXCR and lists one record per CDR3 protein. The sample holds hundreds of thousands of distinct CDR3 sequences, about 33% seen once. This chain joins TRBV7-3 and TRBJ2-1; TRBD2 is a possible D gene (6 bases). The input for sequencing was cultured PBMCs, taken from culture after CMV antigen stimulation. This TCR derives from a human donor in good health (CMV status not recorded). Some clones in this sample may be carry-over from other donors' samples. The CDR3 reads CASSLEGRRGRGSYNEQFF. In DNA, the CDR3 is TGTGCCAGCAGCTTAGAGGGGCGGCGGGGCCGGGGATCCTACAATGAGCAGTTCTTC.